This T cell receptor (beta chain) was documented in a study of T-cell reconstitution after alpha-beta-depleted transplantation in children. Using unique molecular identifiers, the investigators prepared the TCRbeta library. One entry per CDR3 protein, called by TCRdb with MiXCR from the PCR reads. The sample yields around 440,000 distinct CDR3 sequences, about 10% seen once. Trimming removed 2 bases from V and 5 bases from J; junction bases left unmatched: 5. There are 14 residues in the CDR3. Germline V gene lookup returns CDR1 KGHSH and CDR2 LQKENI. The table lists this clonotype with many counts. The gene calls are TRBV18 and TRBJ2-7; 8 bases line up with TRBD1. Sequenced here: PBMCs, sampled before TCRalphabeta/CD19-depleted stem cell transplant. This TCR derives from a child younger than 10 with inherited bone marrow failure, due to receive a stem cell transplant. The CDR3 nucleotides read TGTGCCAGCTCACCAAGGACAGGGCCCGACGAGCAGTACTTC. Protein sequence: CASSPRTGPDEQYF. Variable domain in full (rest from reference TRBV18 and TRBJ2-7): NAGVMQNPRHLVRRRGQEARLRCSPMKGHSHVYWYRQLPEEGLKFMVYLQKENIIDESGMPKERFSAEFPKEGPSILRIQQVVRGDSAAYFCASSPRTGPDEQYFGPGTRLTVT.